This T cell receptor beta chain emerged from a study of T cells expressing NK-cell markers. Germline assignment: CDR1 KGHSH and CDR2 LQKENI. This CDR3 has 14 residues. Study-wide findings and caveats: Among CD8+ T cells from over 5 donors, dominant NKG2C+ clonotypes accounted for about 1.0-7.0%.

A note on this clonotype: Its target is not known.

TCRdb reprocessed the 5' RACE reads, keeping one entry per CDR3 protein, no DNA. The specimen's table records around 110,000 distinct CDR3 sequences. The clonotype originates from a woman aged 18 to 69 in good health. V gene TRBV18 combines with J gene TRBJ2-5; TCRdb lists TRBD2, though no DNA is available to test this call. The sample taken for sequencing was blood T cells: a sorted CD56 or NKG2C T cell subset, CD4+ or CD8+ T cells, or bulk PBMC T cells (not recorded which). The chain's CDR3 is CASSPGLLQETQYF.